These 8 T cell receptor beta chains were all obtained from the same sample, sequenced in a study of tumor-infiltrating lymphocytes in oesophageal squamous cell carcinoma. From the PCR reads, TCRdb called clonotypes with MiXCR, one entry per CDR3 protein. The sample has fewer than 4,500 distinct CDR3 sequences; 14% to 15% are singletons. The sequenced sample was esophageal tumor tissue. These receptors came from a male donor with esophageal squamous cell carcinoma.

The table lists this clonotype with a few counts. The chain employs TRBV6-2 or TRBV6-3 and TRBJ1-1, with D possibly matching TRBD1 (5 bases). The length of the CDR3 is 14 residues. Germline CDR1 MNHEY, CDR2 SVGEGT. Trimming stripped 2 bases from V and 0 bases from J, with 7 bases between. As DNA, the CDR3 is TGTGCCAGCAGTTACCAAGGGGTGAACACTGAAGCTTTCTTT. Translation gives CASSYQGVNTEAFF.

In its sample, this clonotype ranks as medium-sized. The chain has TRBV6-6 and TRBJ1-2; D might be TRBD1 (6 bases). The V end was cut by 2 bases, the J end by 4 bases, with 17 bases between. CDR3 length: 16 amino acids. Germline V CDR1 and CDR2: MNHNY, SVGAGI (reference sequence). This chain's CDR3 is CASSYRILDSLYGYTF. For the CDR3, the DNA is TGTGCCAGCAGTTACCGAATTCTGGACAGCCTCTATGGCTACACCTTC.

The table lists this clonotype with many counts. This chain uses TRBV6-9 with TRBJ2-3; D is uncertain. CDR1 MNHGY and CDR2 SVAAGI come from the germline V gene. The CDR3 has 13 residues. The V end was cut by 8 bases, the J end by 9 bases, with 18 bases between. The CDR3 DNA reads as TGTGCCAGCCGCGATTACCCTGCCGGGACGCAGTATTTT. Residues: CASRDYPAGTQYF.

Judged by abundance, this clonotype is medium-sized. The chain recombines TRBV24-1 with TRBJ2-3, with 11 bases fitting TRBD2. The CDR3 has 15 amino acids. Trimming took 4 bases from V and 4 from J; bases not matched to a gene: 3. Germline assignment: CDR1 KGHDR and CDR2 SFDVKD. CDR3 sequence (DNA): TGTGCCACCAGTGAAACTAGCGGGGGTTCAGATACGCAGTATTTT. Translating gives CATSETSGGSDTQYF.

Sample share makes this clonotype medium-sized (0.01 to 0.1%). This chain connects TRBV6-6 to TRBJ2-3; TRBD1 aligns across 7 bases. Looked up from germline, CDR1 is MNHNY and CDR2 is SVGAGI (reference sequence). Trimming at V came to 2 bases and at J to 2 bases, leaving 4 bases not matched to a gene. The CDR3 has 15 residues. The CDR3 bases are TGTGCCAGCAGTTACGGGACAGAATTCACAGATACGCAGTATTTT. This codes for CASSYGTEFTDTQYF.

In this sample, this clonotype turned up a few times. Germline and junction disagree at one end, which may indicate a read error. V usage is TRBV4-1 and J usage is TRBJ2-5, with D unresolved. The CDR3 covers 17 residues. CDR1 is MGHRA, CDR2 YSYEKL, per germline. CDR3: CASSQDYSPGRPVPLHF. CDR3 DNA: TGCGCCAGCAGCCAAGATTACTCTCCAGGCCGGCCCGTACCCCTCCACTTC.

About this clonotype: The final CDR3 position lacks the conserved phenylalanine or tryptophan, pointing to a likely read error. This chain uses TRBV7-2 with TRBJ2-4, with D unclear. The DNA end is more similar to TRBJ2-1, so the J call may be wrong. The CDR3 is 12 residues long. CDR1 and CDR2 (germline): SGHTA, FQGNSA. The CDR3 DNA follows: TGTGCCAGCAGCTCCGTTGGATGTGAGCAGTTCGTC. This encodes CASSSVGCEQFV.

This clonotype has a count of ten or more. The chain links TRBV12-3 or TRBV12-4 to TRBJ2-2, with D perhaps TRBD1 (5 bases). V lost 3 bases and J 8 bases, leaving 10 bases between the germline ends. This CDR3 region has 13 residues. Here the CDR3 reads CASSFLKGGELFF. DNA of the CDR3: TGTGCCAGCAGTTTCCTTAAGGGGGGGGAGCTGTTTTTT.